The source of this T cell receptor beta chain is a study of cytotoxic CD8 clonotypes in ibrutinib-treated CLL. Overall study: Timing of response sample collection was a median roughly 11 months after treatment start, with a range of 6 to 36. Findings and limits, study-wide: Clonality climbed at ibrutinib response, then dropped toward baseline at progression.

With respect to this clone: What it binds is unknown.

Germline V gene lookup returns CDR1 LNHDA and CDR2 SQIVND (reference sequence). The CDR3 totals 15 residues. V dropped 5 bases and J dropped 5 bases, with 19 bases sitting between them. This table comes from immunoSEQ multiplex PCR, and its TCRdb copy is limited to in-frame clones, with some not included. The sample records about 200,000 clones, roughly 72% being singletons. The rearrangement joins TRBV19 to TRBJ2-7; D not certain. The sample here was PBMCs, taken after 24 months of ibrutinib treatment. The source of this sequence is a human donor with chronic lymphocytic leukemia. The CDR3 spells CASSVAASRVHEQYF. For the CDR3, the DNA is TGTGCCAGTAGTGTCGCCGCTTCCCGTGTCCACGAGCAGTACTTC.